The clone carrying this TCR beta chain was recorded a few times. Its antigen remains unidentified. The table came from immunoSEQ multiplex PCR; TCRdb's copy has only in-frame clones and leaves some out. Of over 200,000 clones listed, approximately 79% are singletons. This sample was taken from a study of cytotoxic CD8 clonotypes in ibrutinib-treated CLL. Study as a whole: Once treatment had gone on for a median of around 11 months, range 6 to 36, response samples were drawn. Study-wide points: Public clonotypes showed up rarely, and on treatment they shrank or held steady.

Source: PBMCs, taken after 12 months of ibrutinib treatment. This receptor was identified in a human donor with chronic lymphocytic leukemia.

The CDR3 is CASSYTGLGGYTF. Here the CDR3 DNA reads TGTGCCAGCAGTTATACGGGACTGGGCGGCTACACCTTC. The chain employs TRBV6-6 and TRBJ1-2; D is possibly TRBD1 (5 bases). Germline V CDR1 and CDR2: MNHNY, SVGAGI (reference sequence). Trimming stripped 3 bases from V and 8 bases from J, with 13 bases between. The CDR3 covers 13 residues.